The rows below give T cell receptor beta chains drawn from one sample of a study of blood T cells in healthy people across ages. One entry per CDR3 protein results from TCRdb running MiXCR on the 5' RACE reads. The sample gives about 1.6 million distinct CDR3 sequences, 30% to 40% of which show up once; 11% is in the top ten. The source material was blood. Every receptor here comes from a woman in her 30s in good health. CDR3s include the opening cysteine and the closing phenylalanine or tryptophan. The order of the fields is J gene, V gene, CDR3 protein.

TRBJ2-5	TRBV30	CAWSVQLQETQYF
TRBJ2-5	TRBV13	CASSSRSQETQYF
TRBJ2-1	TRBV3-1	CASSQDTSQSSYNEQFF
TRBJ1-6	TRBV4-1	CASSQADRSNSPLHF
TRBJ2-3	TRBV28	CASSSQRVLADTQYF
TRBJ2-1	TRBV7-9	CASSLGDPLSPYNEQFF
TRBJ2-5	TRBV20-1	CSAQGASGGQETQYF
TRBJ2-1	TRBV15	CATSRDYHPGLAGGHSYNEQFF
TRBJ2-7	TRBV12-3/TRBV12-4	CASSTGLAGGGQYF
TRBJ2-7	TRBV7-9	CASSYRGIYEQYF
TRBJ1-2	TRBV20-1	CSARYTRGDYGYTF
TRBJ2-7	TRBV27	CASSLSGCYEQYF
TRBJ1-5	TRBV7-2	CASREDRNQPQHF
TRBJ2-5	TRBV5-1	CASSLRDRAWEYF
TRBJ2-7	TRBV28	CASSANRRAYEQYF
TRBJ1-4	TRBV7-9	CASSAGTVATNEKLFF
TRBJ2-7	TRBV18	CASSPGARVSYEQYF
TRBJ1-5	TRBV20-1	CSASRITGGASNQPQHF
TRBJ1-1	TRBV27	CASRLQGATEAFF
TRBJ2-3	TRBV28	CASSSPGLAGVSTDTQYF
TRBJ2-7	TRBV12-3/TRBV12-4	CASSPLGSEYEQYF
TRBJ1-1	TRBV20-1	CSGHRNTEAFF
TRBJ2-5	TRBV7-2	CASSFPIGRGLALVQETQYF
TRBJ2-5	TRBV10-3	CAISAGIAGARETQYF
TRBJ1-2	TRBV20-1	CSAEGTESGRENYGYTF
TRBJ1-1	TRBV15	CATSREARVEAFF
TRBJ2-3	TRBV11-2	CASSTLTSGTDTQYF
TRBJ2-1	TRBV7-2	CASSLADYGLLDNEQFF
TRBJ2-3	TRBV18	CASSPQSGFTDTQYF
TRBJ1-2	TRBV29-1	CSDLPFGARGGYTF
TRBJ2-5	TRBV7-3	CASSSLAAPEETRYF
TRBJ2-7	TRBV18	CASSRPQGGKDEQYF
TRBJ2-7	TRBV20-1	CSARDLGGGHEQYF
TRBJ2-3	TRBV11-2	CASSSKTGLAGIFTDTQYF
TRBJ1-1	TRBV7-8	CASSWGTQNTEAFF
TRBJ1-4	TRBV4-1	CASSQEEQGTEKLFF
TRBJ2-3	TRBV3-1	CASSLWSQRGGPKDTQYF
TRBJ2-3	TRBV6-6	CASSYQGGDTQYF
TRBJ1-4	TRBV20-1	CSARDPRQGDEKLFF
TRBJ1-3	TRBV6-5	CASSYGSGPGNTIYF
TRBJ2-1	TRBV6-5	CAGSYYGGNEQFF
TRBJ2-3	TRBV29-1	CSVDASGRVSTDTQYF
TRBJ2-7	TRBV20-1	CSARDMGNSYEQYF
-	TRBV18	CASSPGFPVGVREQYF
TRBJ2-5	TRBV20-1	CSATPRTSGRQETQYF
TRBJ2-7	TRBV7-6	CASSLEGTGTHEQYF
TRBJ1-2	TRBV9	CATWAPTQDYGYTF